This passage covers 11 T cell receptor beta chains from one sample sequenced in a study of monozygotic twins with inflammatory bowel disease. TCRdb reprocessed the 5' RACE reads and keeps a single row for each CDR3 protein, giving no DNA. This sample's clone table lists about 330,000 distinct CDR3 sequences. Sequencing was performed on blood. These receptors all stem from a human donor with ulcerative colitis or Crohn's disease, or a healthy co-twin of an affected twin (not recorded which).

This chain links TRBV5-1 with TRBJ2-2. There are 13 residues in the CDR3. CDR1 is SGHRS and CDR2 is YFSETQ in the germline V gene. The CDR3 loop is CASNLRGYGELFF. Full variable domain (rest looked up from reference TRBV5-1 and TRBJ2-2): KAGVTQTPRYLIKTRGQQVTLSCSPISGHRSVSWYQQTPGQGLQFLFEYFSETQRNKGNFPGRFSGRQFSNSRSEMNVSTLELGDSALYLCASNLRGYGELFFGEGSRLTVL.

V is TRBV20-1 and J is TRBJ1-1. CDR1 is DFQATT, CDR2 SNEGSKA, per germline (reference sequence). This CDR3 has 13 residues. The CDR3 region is CSAGQGRGTEAFF.

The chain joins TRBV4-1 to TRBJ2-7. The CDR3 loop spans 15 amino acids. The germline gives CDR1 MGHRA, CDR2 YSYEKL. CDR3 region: CASSQVGRSRYEQYF.

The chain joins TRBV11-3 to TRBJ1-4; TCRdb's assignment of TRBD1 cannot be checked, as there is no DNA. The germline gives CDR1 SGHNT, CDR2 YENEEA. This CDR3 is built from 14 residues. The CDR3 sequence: CASSSPGWDGKLFF.

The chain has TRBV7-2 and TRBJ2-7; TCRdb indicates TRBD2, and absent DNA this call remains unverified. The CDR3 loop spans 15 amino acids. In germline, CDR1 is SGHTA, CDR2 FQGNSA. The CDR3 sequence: CASRLDSGTSYEQYF.

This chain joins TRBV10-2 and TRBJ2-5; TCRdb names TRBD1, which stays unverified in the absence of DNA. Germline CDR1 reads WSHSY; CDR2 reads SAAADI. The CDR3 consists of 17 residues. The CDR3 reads CASSAWGGAALEETQYF.

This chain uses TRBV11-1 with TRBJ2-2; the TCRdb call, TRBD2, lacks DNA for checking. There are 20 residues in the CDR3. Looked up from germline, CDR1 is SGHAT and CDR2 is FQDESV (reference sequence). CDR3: CASSLSIGLAGEQNTGELFF. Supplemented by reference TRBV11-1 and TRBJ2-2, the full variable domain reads EAEVAQSPRYKITEKSQAVAFWCDPISGHATLYWYRQILGQGPELLVQFQDESVVDDSQLPKDRFSAERLKGVDSTLKIQPAELGDSAMYLCASSLSIGLAGEQNTGELFFGEGSRLTVL.

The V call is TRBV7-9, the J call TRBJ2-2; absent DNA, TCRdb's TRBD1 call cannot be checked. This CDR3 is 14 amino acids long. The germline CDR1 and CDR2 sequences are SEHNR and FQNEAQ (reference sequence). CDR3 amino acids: CASSLGGNGVALFF.

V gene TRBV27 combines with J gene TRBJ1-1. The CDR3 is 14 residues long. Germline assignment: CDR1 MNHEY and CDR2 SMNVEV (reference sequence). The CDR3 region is CASSPVQMNTEAFF.

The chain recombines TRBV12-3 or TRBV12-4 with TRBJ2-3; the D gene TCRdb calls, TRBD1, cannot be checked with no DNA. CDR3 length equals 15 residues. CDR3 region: CASSKGTLATDTQYF.

CDR3 protein: CASSRRLAGQETQYF. The V and J genes are TRBV5-1 and TRBJ2-5; TCRdb selects TRBD2, and the lack of DNA leaves this call unchecked. There are 15 residues in the CDR3. Germline values: CDR1 SGHRS, CDR2 YFSETQ.